The 17 T cell receptor beta chains in this list originate from one sample, sequenced in a study of cytotoxic CD8 clonotypes in ibrutinib-treated CLL. Produced via immunoSEQ multiplex PCR; TCRdb's table is partial and in-frame only. The table has about 50,000 clones, 57% seen once. The material sequenced was PBMCs, taken after 24 months of ibrutinib treatment. Source of these receptors: a human donor with chronic lymphocytic leukemia.

CDR3 sequence: CASSFRGQGGNQPQHF. CDR3 sequence (DNA): TGTGCCAGCAGCTTCCGGGGACAGGGAGGCAATCAGCCCCAGCATTTT. The chain has TRBV5-6 and TRBJ1-5, with 9 bases aligning to TRBD1. Germline V gene lookup returns CDR1 SGHDT and CDR2 YYEEEE. This CDR3 is 16 amino acids long. J gave up 2 bases and V 2 bases, and 5 bases lay outside the gene matches.

CDR3 sequence (DNA): TGCGCCAGCAGCCAATCACAAAACTATGGCTACACCTTC. Protein: CASSQSQNYGYTF. V gene TRBV4-1 combines with J gene TRBJ1-2; D gene ambiguous. The ends were cut back, 2 bases at V and 2 bases at J, with 6 bases in the middle. There are 13 residues in the CDR3. In germline, CDR1 is MGHRA, CDR2 YSYEKL.

This chain joins TRBV12-5 and TRBJ2-2; D remains unclear. Germline V gene lookup returns CDR1 LGHNT and CDR2 FRNRAP. CDR3 length: 15 amino acids. The V end was cut by 5 bases, the J end by 4 bases, with 14 bases between. DNA for the CDR3: TGTGCTAGTGGTCCCCTCGGGCTGGGCACCGGGGAGCTGTTTTTT. Translated: CASGPLGLGTGELFF.

This clone appeared once. The chain has TRBV7-2 and TRBJ2-2; D unresolved. V gave up 9 bases and J gave up 0 bases, with 11 bases separating them. Germline CDR1 and CDR2: SGHTA and FQGNSA. The CDR3 is 14 amino acids. The CDR3 DNA reads as TGTGCCAGAGGATACATTCCGAACACCGGGGAGCTGTTTTTT. Translated: CARGYIPNTGELFF.

The table lists this clone with a few counts. The chain carries TRBV29-1 and TRBJ1-4; the match to TRBD1 covers 7 bases. Looked up from germline, CDR1 is SQVTM and CDR2 is ANQGSEA. The trim removed 7 bases at V and 8 bases at J, leaving 10 bases unmatched. This CDR3 has 13 amino acids. CDR3 in amino acids: CSAATGTGEKLFF. The DNA for the CDR3 is TGCAGCGCAGCGACAGGGACGGGGGAAAAACTGTTTTTT.

The genes are TRBV7-8 and TRBJ2-7; the D gene is possibly TRBD1 (9 bases). This CDR3 contains 17 residues. V lost 1 base and J 6 bases, leaving 22 bases between the germline ends. CDR1 and CDR2 from the germline V gene are SGHVS and FQNEAQ. The CDR3 loop reads CASSLGVAGQGKGEQYF. The CDR3 DNA sequence: TGTGCCAGCAGCTTAGGCGTAGCGGGACAGGGAAAGGGCGAGCAGTACTTC.

The chain combines TRBV29-1 with TRBJ1-1, with a weak D call TRBD1 (6 bases). Germline lookup yields CDR1 SQVTM and CDR2 ANQGSEA. V shed 0 bases and J shed 4 bases, with 12 bases lying between them. This CDR3 is 14 amino acids long. The CDR3 region is CSVEDPQGSTEAFF. The CDR3 coding sequence is TGCAGCGTTGAAGACCCCCAGGGGTCCACTGAAGCTTTCTTT.

This clone has ten or more counts. The CDR3 region has the DNA TGTGCCAGCAGCCTAGGGCGGGTAGCGGCTAGCTCCTACGAGCAGTACTTC. This gives the protein CASSLGRVAASSYEQYF. V usage is TRBV11-2 and J usage is TRBJ2-7, with a possible D match to TRBD2 (6 bases). The CDR3 has 17 amino acids. V lost 5 bases, J lost 0 bases, and 20 bases lay in between. CDR1 and CDR2 (germline): SGHAT, FQNNGV.

J is TRBJ2-7 and V is TRBV7-9, with no clear D. CDR3 size: 11 residues. CDR1 is SEHNR, CDR2 FQNEAQ, per germline (reference sequence). With 5 bases removed from V and 2 bases from J, the gap between germline ends came to 4 bases. Written as DNA, the CDR3 is TGTGCCAGCAGCGGCGCCTACGAGCAGTACTTC. It specifies CASSGAYEQYF.

This clone was picked up one time. The chain combines TRBV7-9 with TRBJ1-6; 7 bases align to TRBD1. The CDR3 covers 16 residues. The V segment lost 5 bases and the J segment 14 bases; nucleotides outside the gene matches: 18. The germline V gene encodes CDR1 SEHNR and CDR2 FQNEAQ (reference sequence). This CDR3 is CASSGTSGQWISALHF. The CDR3 bases are TGTGCCAGCAGCGGAACCTCGGGACAGTGGATTTCGGCCCTCCACTTT.

The chain links TRBV18 to TRBJ1-1; TRBD1 is a possible D gene (5 bases). The germline V and J ends were trimmed by 8 bases and 4 bases, with 14 bases remaining between them. The germline gives CDR1 KGHSH, CDR2 LQKENI. The CDR3 length is 13 residues. The CDR3 DNA follows: TGTGCCAGCGCCACTACGGGGCCCACTGAAGCTTTCTTT. The encoded protein is CASATTGPTEAFF.

The table lists this clone with a few counts. J is TRBJ2-7 and V is TRBV5-1, with D uncertain. This CDR3 region has 16 residues. Per the germline V gene, CDR1 is SGHRS and CDR2 is YFSETQ. V lost 1 base, J lost 5 bases, and 19 bases lay in between. The DNA of the CDR3 is TGCGCCAGCAGCTTGACCCCCGGGCGGACGGACGACGAGCAGTACTTC. Amino acid sequence: CASSLTPGRTDDEQYF.

This chain uses TRBV11-2 with TRBJ2-7; D perhaps matches TRBD2 (6 bases). The V gene's germline CDR1 is SGHAT and CDR2 FQNNGV. Between the trimmed V and J ends, which lost 4 bases and 4 bases, there was a span of 14 bases. The CDR3 has 14 residues. Here the CDR3 reads CASSSGTGTYEQYF. The CDR3 coding sequence is TGTGCCAGCAGCTCCGGGACTGGGACTTACGAGCAGTACTTC.

This rearrangement joins TRBV6-1 to TRBJ1-1; D is unclear. The germline V gene encodes CDR1 MNHNS and CDR2 SASEGT. This CDR3 contains 12 residues. Trimming left V 4 bases short and J 8 bases short, with 11 bases between. DNA for the CDR3: TGTGCCAGCAGTGGAGCAGGCGCCGAAGCTTTCTTT. Protein: CASSGAGAEAFF.

This clone was counted between two and nine times. The V and J genes are TRBV7-8 and TRBJ1-5; the D is unclear. The CDR3 is 14 residues long. Trimming pared 1 base from V and 6 bases from J, leaving 10 bases between. Germline assignment: CDR1 SGHVS and CDR2 FQNEAQ. The CDR3 region is CASSLVDSSQPQHF. The CDR3 nucleotides are TGTGCCAGCAGCTTAGTGGATTCGAGTCAGCCCCAGCATTTT.

The rearrangement joins TRBV7-8 to TRBJ2-7; weak D call: TRBD1 (5 bases). Germline-derived CDR1 and CDR2 are SGHVS and FQNEAQ. The CDR3 sequence is 16 residues long. The ends were cut back, 6 bases at V and 2 bases at J, with 20 bases in the middle. Written as DNA, the CDR3 is TGTGCCAGCAGTCCCCGTGCCCGCGCAGGGCCCTACGAGCAGTACTTC. Translated: CASSPRARAGPYEQYF.

The rearrangement uses TRBV4-2 and TRBJ2-5, with D unclear. CDR1 and CDR2 (germline): LGHNA, YNFKEQ. V was shortened by 4 bases and J by 2 bases, with 8 bases between the two germline ends. CDR3 size: 13 residues. The DNA for the CDR3 is TGTGCCAGCAGCCGTCAGATACAAGAGACCCAGTACTTC. Its translation: CASSRQIQETQYF.